This T cell receptor beta chain was obtained from a study of blood T cells in healthy people across ages. As concerns this clonotype: Its antigen is as yet unknown.

In terms of origin and age, donors were healthy Caucasian individuals from Russia aged about 6 to 90. Peripheral blood was drawn, about 10 milliliters per donor. A J-beta primer mix and a sample-barcoded 5' primer were used in a second PCR of roughly 6 to 11 cycles. Each CDR3 protein is one row after TCRdb ran MiXCR on the 5' RACE reads. Altogether 710,000 or so distinct CDR3 sequences are present, 22% being singletons, with the ten largest covering 20% to 25%. Points from the study as a whole: Greater diversity and more naive CD4+ cells were seen in long-lived donors than in aged donors.

The CDR3 is 10 residues long. V shed 5 bases and J shed 8 bases, with 9 bases lying between them. Germline CDR1 SQVTM, CDR2 ANQGSEA. This TCR came from a man in his 70s in good health. Source material: blood. This chain links TRBV29-1 with TRBJ1-2; D gene ambiguous. CDR3 loop: CSVSSDGYTF. The CDR3 nucleotides read TGCAGCGTTTCGTCTGACGGCTACACCTTC.